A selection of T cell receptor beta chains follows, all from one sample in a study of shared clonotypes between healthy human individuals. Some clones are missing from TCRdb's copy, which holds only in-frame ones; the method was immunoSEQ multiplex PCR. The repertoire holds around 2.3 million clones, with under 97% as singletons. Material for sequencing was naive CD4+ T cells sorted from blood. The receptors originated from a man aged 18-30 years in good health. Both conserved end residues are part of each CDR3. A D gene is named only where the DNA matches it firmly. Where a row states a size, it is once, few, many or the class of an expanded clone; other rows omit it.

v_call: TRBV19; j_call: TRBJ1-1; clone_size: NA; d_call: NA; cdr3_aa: CASSTVTGPTEAFF; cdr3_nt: TGTGCCAGTAGTACCGTGACAGGCCCAACTGAAGCCTTCTTT
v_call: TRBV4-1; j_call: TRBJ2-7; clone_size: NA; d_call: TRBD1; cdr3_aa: CASSRRDRGFYEQYF; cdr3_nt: TGCGCCAGCAGCCGCCGGGACAGGGGGTTCTACGAGCAGTACTTC
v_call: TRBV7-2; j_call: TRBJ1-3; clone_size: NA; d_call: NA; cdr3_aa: CASSLAGWGSGNTIYF; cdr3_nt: TGTGCCAGCAGCTTAGCGGGATGGGGTTCTGGAAACACCATATATTTT
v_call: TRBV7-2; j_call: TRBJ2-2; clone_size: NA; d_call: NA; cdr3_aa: CASSLVWAGPNTGELFF; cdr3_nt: TGTGCCAGCAGCTTAGTTTGGGCGGGACCGAACACCGGGGAGCTGTTTTTT
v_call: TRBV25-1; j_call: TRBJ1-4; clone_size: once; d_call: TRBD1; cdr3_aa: CASTPGTGNEKLFF; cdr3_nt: TGTGCCAGCACCCCCGGGACAGGGAATGAAAAACTGTTTTTT
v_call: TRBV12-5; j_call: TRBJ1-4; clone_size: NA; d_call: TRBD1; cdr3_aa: CASGSQGAGEKLFF; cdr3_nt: TGTGCTAGTGGTTCGCAGGGGGCGGGTGAAAAACTGTTTTTT
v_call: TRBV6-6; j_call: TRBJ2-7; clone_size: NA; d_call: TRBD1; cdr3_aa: CASSSRDRGGEQYF; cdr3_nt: TGTGCCAGCAGTTCCCGGGACAGGGGTGGGGAGCAGTACTTC
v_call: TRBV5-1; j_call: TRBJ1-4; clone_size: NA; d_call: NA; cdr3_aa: CASSLEANEKLFF; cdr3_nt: TGCGCCAGCAGCTTGGAGGCTAATGAAAAACTGTTTTTT
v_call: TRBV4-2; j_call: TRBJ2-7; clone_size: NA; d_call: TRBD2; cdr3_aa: CASSPGTKTYEQYF; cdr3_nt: TGTGCCAGCAGCCCCGGGACTAAGACCTACGAGCAGTACTTC
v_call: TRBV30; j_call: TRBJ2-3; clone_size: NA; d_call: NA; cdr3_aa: CAWRLGPSTDTQYF; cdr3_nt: TGTGCCTGGAGGTTGGGCCCTAGCACAGATACGCAGTATTTT
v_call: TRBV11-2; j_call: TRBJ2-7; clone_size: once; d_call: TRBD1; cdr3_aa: CASSQEDRGELTGEQYF; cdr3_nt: TGTGCCAGCAGCCAGGAGGACAGGGGGGAACTGACGGGCGAGCAGTACTTC
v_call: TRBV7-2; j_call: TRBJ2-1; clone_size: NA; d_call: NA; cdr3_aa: CASSFTTGHNEQFF; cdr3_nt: TGTGCCAGCAGCTTTACAACAGGGCACAATGAGCAGTTCTTC
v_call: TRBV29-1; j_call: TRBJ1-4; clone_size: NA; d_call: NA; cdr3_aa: CSVVQSSEKLFF; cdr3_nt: TGCAGCGTTGTGCAGTCATCTGAAAAACTGTTTTTT
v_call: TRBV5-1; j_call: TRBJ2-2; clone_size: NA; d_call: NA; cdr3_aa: CASSFSVGGTGELFF; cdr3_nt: TGCGCCAGCAGCTTCTCAGTAGGAGGAACCGGGGAGCTGTTTTTT
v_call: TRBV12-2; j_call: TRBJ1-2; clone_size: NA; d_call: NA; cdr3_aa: CASRLAGGHSSNYGYTF; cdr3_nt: TGTGCAAGTCGCTTAGCGGGGGGGCACAGCTCTAACTATGGCTACACCTTC
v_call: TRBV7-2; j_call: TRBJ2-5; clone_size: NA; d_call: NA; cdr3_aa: CASSLGHTQETQYF; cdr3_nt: TGTGCCAGCAGCCTGGGACACACGCAAGAGACCCAGTACTTC
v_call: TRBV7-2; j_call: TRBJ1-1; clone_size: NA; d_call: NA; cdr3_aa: CASSLAVGGTEAFF; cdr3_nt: TGTGCCAGCAGCTTAGCCGTGGGGGGCACTGAAGCTTTCTTT
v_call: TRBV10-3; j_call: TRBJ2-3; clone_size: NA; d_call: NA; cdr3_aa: CAISESRGLGSTDTQYF; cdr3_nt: TGTGCCATCAGTGAGTCAAGAGGTTTAGGGAGCACAGATACGCAGTATTTT
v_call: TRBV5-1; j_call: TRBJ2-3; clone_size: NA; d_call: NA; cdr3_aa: CASSSFQGTSTDTQYF; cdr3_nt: TGCGCCAGCAGCTCGTTTCAGGGGACTAGCACAGATACGCAGTATTTT
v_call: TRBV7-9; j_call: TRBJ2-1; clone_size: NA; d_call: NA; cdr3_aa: CASSQIGDDEQFF; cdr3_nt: TGTGCCAGCAGCCAAATCGGGGATGATGAGCAGTTCTTC
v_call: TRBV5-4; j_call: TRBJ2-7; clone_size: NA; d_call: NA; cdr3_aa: CASSSTSSGYYEQYF; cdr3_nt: TGTGCCAGCAGCTCCACCTCAAGCGGATACTACGAGCAGTACTTC
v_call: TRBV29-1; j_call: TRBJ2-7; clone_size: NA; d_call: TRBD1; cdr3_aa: CSVRQGASEQYF; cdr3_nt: TGCAGCGTTCGACAGGGGGCCAGCGAGCAGTACTTC
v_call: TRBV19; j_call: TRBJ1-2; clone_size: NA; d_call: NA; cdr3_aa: CASSLQRTGSYGYTF; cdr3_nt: TGTGCCAGTAGTTTACAGCGAACGGGGAGCTATGGCTACACCTTC
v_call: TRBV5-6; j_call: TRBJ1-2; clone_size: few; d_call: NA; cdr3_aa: CASTGRRTHYGYTF; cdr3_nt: TGTGCCAGCACCGGGCGGCGGACTCACTATGGCTACACCTTC
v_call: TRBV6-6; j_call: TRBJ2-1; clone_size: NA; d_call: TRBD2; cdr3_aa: CASSWGSGRAHNEQFF; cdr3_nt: TGTGCCAGCAGTTGGGGTAGCGGGAGGGCCCACAATGAGCAGTTCTTC
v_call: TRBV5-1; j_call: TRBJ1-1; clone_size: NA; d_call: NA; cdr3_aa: CASSSSPDTEAFF; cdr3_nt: TGCGCCAGCAGCTCATCCCCAGACACTGAAGCTTTCTTT
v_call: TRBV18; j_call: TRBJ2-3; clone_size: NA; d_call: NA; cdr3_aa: CASSPPRDTQYF; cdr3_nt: TGTGCCAGCTCACCTCCCCGGGATACGCAGTATTTT
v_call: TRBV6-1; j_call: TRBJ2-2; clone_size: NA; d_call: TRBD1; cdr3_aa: CASSAGQLNTGELFF; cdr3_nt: TGTGCCAGCAGTGCGGGACAGCTGAACACCGGGGAGCTGTTTTTT
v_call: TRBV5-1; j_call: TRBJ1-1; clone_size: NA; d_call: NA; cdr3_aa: CASSNTRGYTEAFF; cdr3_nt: TGCGCCAGCAGCAATACCAGGGGCTACACTGAAGCTTTCTTT
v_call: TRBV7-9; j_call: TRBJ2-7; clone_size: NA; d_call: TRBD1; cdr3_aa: CASSLHGTEIYEQYF; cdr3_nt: TGTGCCAGCAGCTTACATGGGACAGAGATCTACGAGCAGTACTTC
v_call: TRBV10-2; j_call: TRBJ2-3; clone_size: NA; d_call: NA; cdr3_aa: CASSGADTQYF; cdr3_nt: TGCGCCAGCAGTGGCGCGGATACGCAGTATTTT
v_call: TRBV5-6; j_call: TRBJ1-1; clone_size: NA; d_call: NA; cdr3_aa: CASSPIGHQNTEAFF; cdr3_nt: TGTGCCAGCAGCCCAATCGGACATCAGAACACTGAAGCTTTCTTT
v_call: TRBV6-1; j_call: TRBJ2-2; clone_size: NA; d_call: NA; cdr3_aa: CASSESPNTGELFF; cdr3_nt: TGTGCCAGCAGTGAAAGCCCGAACACCGGGGAGCTGTTTTTT
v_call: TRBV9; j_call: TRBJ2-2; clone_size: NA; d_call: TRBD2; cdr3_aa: CASSVGSGRADTGELFF; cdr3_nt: TGTGCCAGCAGCGTAGGTAGCGGGAGGGCCGACACCGGGGAGCTGTTTTTT
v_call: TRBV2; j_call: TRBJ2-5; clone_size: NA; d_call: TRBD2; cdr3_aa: CASSGSSGGETQYF; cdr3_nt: TGTGCCAGCAGTGGTTCTTCGGGAGGTGAGACCCAGTACTTC
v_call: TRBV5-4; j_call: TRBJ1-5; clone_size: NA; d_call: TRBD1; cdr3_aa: CASSFYTGGAGNQPQHF; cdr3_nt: TGTGCCAGCAGCTTTTATACAGGGGGCGCCGGCAATCAGCCCCAGCATTTT
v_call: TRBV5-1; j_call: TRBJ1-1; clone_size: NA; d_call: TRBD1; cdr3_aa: CASSLGTGLNTEAFF; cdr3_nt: TGCGCCAGCAGCTTGGGGACAGGCCTAAACACTGAAGCTTTCTTT
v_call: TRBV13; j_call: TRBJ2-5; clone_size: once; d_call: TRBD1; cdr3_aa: CASSFTGTGQETQYF; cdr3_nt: TGTGCCAGCAGCTTCACCGGGACAGGGCAAGAGACCCAGTACTTC
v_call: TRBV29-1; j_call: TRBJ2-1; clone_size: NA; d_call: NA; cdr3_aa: CSSSQGGEQFF; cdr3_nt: TGCAGCTCCTCTCAAGGCGGTGAGCAGTTCTTC
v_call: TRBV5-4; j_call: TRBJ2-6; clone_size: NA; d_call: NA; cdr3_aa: CASSLALTSFGANVLTF; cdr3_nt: TGTGCCAGCAGCTTGGCCCTGACGAGCTTTGGGGCCAACGTCCTGACTTTC
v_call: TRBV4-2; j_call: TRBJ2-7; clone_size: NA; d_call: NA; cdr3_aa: CASSQEQAYYEQYF; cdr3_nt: TGTGCCAGCAGCCAAGAACAGGCCTACTACGAGCAGTACTTC
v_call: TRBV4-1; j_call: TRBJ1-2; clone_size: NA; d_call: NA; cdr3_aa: CASSQDTLGYGYTF; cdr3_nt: TGCGCCAGCAGCCAAGATACTTTGGGGTATGGCTACACCTTC
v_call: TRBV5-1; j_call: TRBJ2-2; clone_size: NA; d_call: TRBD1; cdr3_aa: CASSPGQRSGGELFF; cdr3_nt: TGCGCCAGCAGTCCGGGACAGAGAAGTGGCGGGGAGCTGTTTTTT
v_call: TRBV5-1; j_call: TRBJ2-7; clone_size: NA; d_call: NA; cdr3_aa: CASSSLRGPSSYEQYF; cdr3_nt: TGCGCCAGCAGCTCGCTTCGGGGGCCGAGCTCCTACGAGCAGTACTTC
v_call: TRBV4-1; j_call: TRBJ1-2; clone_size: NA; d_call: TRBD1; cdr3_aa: CASSQAGTGSGYTF; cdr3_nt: TGCGCCAGCAGCCAAGCCGGGACAGGGAGCGGCTACACCTTC
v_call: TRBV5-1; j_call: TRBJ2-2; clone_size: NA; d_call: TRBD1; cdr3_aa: CASTSTGGFGGELFF; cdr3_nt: TGCGCCAGCACCTCGACAGGGGGTTTCGGCGGGGAGCTGTTTTTT
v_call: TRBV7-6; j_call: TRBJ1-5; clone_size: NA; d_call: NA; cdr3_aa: CASSPGAGQQYSNQPQHF; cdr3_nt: TGTGCCAGCAGCCCAGGGGCCGGACAGCAATATAGCAATCAGCCCCAGCATTTT